A selection of T cell receptor beta chains follows, all from one sample in a study of blood T cell repertoires in COVID-19. Repertoires were generated with immunoSEQ multiplex PCR, while TCRdb's copy carries only in-frame clones and drops some. The sample yields 200,000 to 250,000 clones, nearly 90% seen once. The material sequenced was PBMCs or T cells enriched from blood (not recorded which). The source of these receptors is a man aged 25-40 years who had recovered from COVID-19. The CDR3 runs from the conserved cysteine through the conserved F or W. D genes are given only for firm matches. Size is omitted from some rows. Given values are once, few, many or a class for expanded clones.

V gene	J gene	clone size	D gene	CDR3 DNA	CDR3 protein
TRBV12-3/TRBV12-4	TRBJ1-5	NA	NA	TGTGCCAGCAGTTTTCGGAATCAGCCCCAGCATTTT	CASSFRNQPQHF
TRBV11-2	TRBJ1-6	NA	NA	TGTGCCAGCAGCTTAGTAGAGAGTTCACCCCTCCACTTT	CASSLVESSPLHF
TRBV7-2	TRBJ1-2	NA	TRBD1	TGTGCCAGCAGCTTAGAAGGACAGGGAGGCTACACCTTC	CASSLEGQGGYTF
TRBV27	TRBJ1-2	NA	NA	TGTGCCAGCAGTTTATTGGACGCGGCGGGGAGCAACTATGGCTACACCTTC	CASSLLDAAGSNYGYTF
TRBV18	TRBJ2-7	NA	NA	TGTGCCAGCTCACCATCCAGGGCCGTCGACGAGCAGTACTTC	CASSPSRAVDEQYF
TRBV19	TRBJ1-5	NA	TRBD1	TGTGCCAGTAATAGACAGGGCAGCAATCAGCCCCAGCATTTT	CASNRQGSNQPQHF
TRBV4-1	TRBJ2-7	NA	NA	TGCGCCACCCGGAGCAGGGCGGGATCTCACGAGCAGTACTTC	CATRSRAGSHEQYF
TRBV5-4	TRBJ2-7	NA	NA	TGTGCCAGCAGCTCTTTCGTAGTCCCTAACCTCTACGAGCAGTACTTC	CASSSFVVPNLYEQYF
TRBV2	TRBJ1-4	NA	NA	TGTGCCAGCAGATCCCGAGGGGGAGCGAATGAAAAACTGTTTTTT	CASRSRGGANEKLFF
TRBV4-2	TRBJ1-2	NA	TRBD1	TGTGCCAGCAGCCAAGATAGGACAGGGGAGGATGGCTACACCTTC	CASSQDRTGEDGYTF
TRBV4-1	TRBJ2-1	NA	TRBD2	TGCGCCAGCAGCCAGTCACTAGCGGGGGCAAACAATGAGCAGTTCTTC	CASSQSLAGANNEQFF
TRBV19	TRBJ1-5	NA	NA	TGTGCCAGTAGTATTTTTGCGCAGGGGCGCGGGGGTAATCAGCCCCAGCATTTT	CASSIFAQGRGGNQPQHF
TRBV11-2	TRBJ1-5	NA	TRBD1	TGTGCCAGCAGCAGAGACAGGGCTCAGCCCCAGCATTTT	CASSRDRAQPQHF
TRBV5-8	TRBJ2-7	NA	TRBD1	TGTGCCAGCAGCAACGACAGGGGTGGTTACGAGCAGTACTTC	CASSNDRGGYEQYF
TRBV18	TRBJ2-1	NA	TRBD1	TGTGCCAGCTCACCCCGGGACAGGGCCTACAATGAGCAGTTCTTC	CASSPRDRAYNEQFF
TRBV5-1	TRBJ1-2	NA	NA	TGCGCCAGCAGCTTGGGACAGGCAAACTATGGCTACACCTTC	CASSLGQANYGYTF
TRBV11-1	TRBJ2-7	once	TRBD2	TGTGCCAGCAGTTACGCACTAGCGGGAGGGTACGAGCAGTACTTC	CASSYALAGGYEQYF
TRBV5-1	TRBJ2-5	NA	NA	TGCGCCAGCAGCTCTCGGGGTCGCCAAGAGACCCAGTACTTC	CASSSRGRQETQYF
TRBV30	TRBJ2-1	NA	TRBD2	TGTGCCTGGAGTGGGACTAGCAATGAGCAGTTCTTC	CAWSGTSNEQFF
TRBV28	TRBJ1-1	NA	TRBD1	TGTGCCAGCAGTTCTCCGGGACAGGGAGATACTGAAGCTTTCTTT	CASSSPGQGDTEAFF
TRBV18	TRBJ2-7	NA	TRBD2	TGTGCCAGCTCACCACAACCTAGCGGAACCTACGAGCAGTACTTC	CASSPQPSGTYEQYF
TRBV19	TRBJ1-5	NA	TRBD1	TGTGCCAGCGGGGAGACCGGTAGGGGGCGCAATCAGCCCCAGCATTTT	CASGETGRGRNQPQHF
TRBV19	TRBJ2-2	NA	NA	TGTGCCAGTTGGCAGGGTTACACCGGGGAGCTGTTTTTT	CASWQGYTGELFF
TRBV6-5	TRBJ2-7	NA	NA	TGTGCCAGCAGTTACTCTAGCCGGGACGAGCAGTACTTC	CASSYSSRDEQYF
TRBV28	TRBJ2-2	NA	NA	TGTGCCAGCTACACTGGGCCCAACACCGGGGAGCTGTTTTTT	CASYTGPNTGELFF
TRBV6-2/TRBV6-3	TRBJ1-1	NA	NA	TGTGCCAGCAGTCGGACAGATCTCACTGAAGCTTTCTTT	CASSRTDLTEAFF
TRBV28	TRBJ2-7	NA	TRBD1	TGTGCCAGCAGTCAGGGGTCCGGACAGGGCCTCTACGAGCAGTACTTC	CASSQGSGQGLYEQYF
TRBV7-9	TRBJ1-4	NA	NA	TGTGCCAGCAGCTTAACAGGACAGTGGGAAAGTGAAAAACTGTTTTTT	CASSLTGQWESEKLFF
TRBV5-1	TRBJ1-1	NA	TRBD1	TGCGCCAGCAGCTCTGGACAGGGGCTAGGAGAGGCTTTCTTT	CASSSGQGLGEAFF
TRBV10-3	TRBJ1-1	NA	NA	TGTGCCATCAGTGAGGCAGGATGGTTGAACACTGAAGCTTTCTTT	CAISEAGWLNTEAFF
TRBV4-1	TRBJ2-7	few	TRBD1	TGCGCCAGCAGCCAAGATCGGGGGACAGGGGTCGAGCAGTACTTC	CASSQDRGTGVEQYF
TRBV6-4	TRBJ2-1	once	TRBD2	TGTGCCAGCCGCCTAGCGGGGTACAATGAGCAGTTCTTC	CASRLAGYNEQFF
TRBV5-4	TRBJ2-1	NA	TRBD1	TGTGCCAGCAGCCCTGAGGGGGGACAGGGGGCGCGGGATGAGCAGTTCTTC	CASSPEGGQGARDEQFF
TRBV28	TRBJ2-2	NA	NA	TGTGCCAGCAGAAGACAGGGAGGCACCGGGGAGCTGTTTTTT	CASRRQGGTGELFF
TRBV9	TRBJ1-4	NA	NA	TGTGCCAGCAGCGTAGCGCCGGGGGATGACAGAAAACTGTTTTTT	CASSVAPGDDRKLFF
TRBV3-1/TRBV3-2	TRBJ1-2	NA	NA	TGTGCCAGCAGCCATAGTAGGACGGGGGGCTACACCTTC	CASSHSRTGGYTF
TRBV19	TRBJ2-2	NA	NA	TGTGCCAGTAGTATAGTCATTGGTCGGACCGGGGAGCTGTTTTTT	CASSIVIGRTGELFF
TRBV30	TRBJ1-1	NA	TRBD1	TGTGCCTGGAGTCCCGACAGGGGGACTGAAGCTTTCTTT	CAWSPDRGTEAFF
TRBV28	TRBJ2-1	NA	TRBD1	TGTGCCAGCAGAAACAGGGGAATGAGGTACAATGAGCAGTTCTTC	CASRNRGMRYNEQFF
TRBV10-2	TRBJ1-5	few	NA	TGCGCCAGCAGCGATACAGGGAATCAGCCCCAGCATTTT	CASSDTGNQPQHF
TRBV6-5	TRBJ2-1	NA	NA	TGTGCCAGCAGCCTACAGGGAAATGAGCAGTTCTTC	CASSLQGNEQFF
TRBV6-5	TRBJ1-5	NA	TRBD1	TGTGCCAGCGGTAAACAGGGGCAAGATCAGCCCCAGCATTTT	CASGKQGQDQPQHF
TRBV11-3	TRBJ1-6	NA	NA	TGTGCCAGCAGCTCTGGACAGAATTCACCCCTCCACTTT	CASSSGQNSPLHF
TRBV4-2	TRBJ2-3	NA	NA	TGTGCCAGCAGGCACACAGATACGCAGTATTTT	CASRHTDTQYF
TRBV19	TRBJ1-5	NA	NA	TGTGCCAGTAGTACTACAGGTGCCAATCAGCCCCAGCATTTT	CASSTTGANQPQHF
TRBV7-2	TRBJ1-1	NA	NA	TGTGCCAGCGGGGACAATGAAGCTTTCTTT	CASGDNEAFF
TRBV19	TRBJ1-2	NA	NA	TGTGCCAGTAGTATATTCAGGGGCGATTATGGCTACACCTTC	CASSIFRGDYGYTF
TRBV5-4	TRBJ1-4	NA	NA	TGTGCCAGCAGCTTGGGTGGGGGCACGATGGAAAAACTGTTTTTT	CASSLGGGTMEKLFF
TRBV9	TRBJ2-7	NA	TRBD2	TGTGCCAGCAGCGTAGAATCTAGCGGGTTCTACGAGCAGTACTTC	CASSVESSGFYEQYF
TRBV7-9	TRBJ2-2	few	TRBD2	TGTGCCAGCAGCCAATATGGTAGCGGGGGTCGGAACACCGGGGAGCTGTTTTTT	CASSQYGSGGRNTGELFF
TRBV29-1	TRBJ2-1	NA	TRBD2	TGCAGCGTTGATATCCGGGAGGGCCATGATGAGCAGTTCTTC	CSVDIREGHDEQFF
TRBV4-1	TRBJ1-6	NA	TRBD1	TGCGCCAGCAGTCGCGGACAGGGTAATTCACCCCTCCACTTT	CASSRGQGNSPLHF
TRBV6-4	TRBJ2-3	NA	NA	TGTGCCAGCTCATCCACGGAGGCAGATACGCAGTATTTT	CASSSTEADTQYF
TRBV14	TRBJ2-5	NA	NA	TGTGCCAGCAGCCAACGCGGAAAGACCCAGTACTTC	CASSQRGKTQYF
TRBV27	TRBJ2-7	NA	TRBD2	TGTGCCAGCAGCATGGGGACTAGCGGGAGATGGTACGAGCAGTACTTC	CASSMGTSGRWYEQYF
TRBV9	TRBJ1-1	NA	NA	TGTGCCAGCAGCGTGACGCTGGGGGCCACTGAAGCTTTCTTT	CASSVTLGATEAFF
TRBV24-1	TRBJ2-3	NA	NA	TGTGCCACCAGCGAGGGCGCTTCGCAGTATTTT	CATSEGASQYF
TRBV28	TRBJ2-1	NA	NA	TGTGCCAGCAGTTTTTCGACTCAGTTCTTC	CASSFSTQFF